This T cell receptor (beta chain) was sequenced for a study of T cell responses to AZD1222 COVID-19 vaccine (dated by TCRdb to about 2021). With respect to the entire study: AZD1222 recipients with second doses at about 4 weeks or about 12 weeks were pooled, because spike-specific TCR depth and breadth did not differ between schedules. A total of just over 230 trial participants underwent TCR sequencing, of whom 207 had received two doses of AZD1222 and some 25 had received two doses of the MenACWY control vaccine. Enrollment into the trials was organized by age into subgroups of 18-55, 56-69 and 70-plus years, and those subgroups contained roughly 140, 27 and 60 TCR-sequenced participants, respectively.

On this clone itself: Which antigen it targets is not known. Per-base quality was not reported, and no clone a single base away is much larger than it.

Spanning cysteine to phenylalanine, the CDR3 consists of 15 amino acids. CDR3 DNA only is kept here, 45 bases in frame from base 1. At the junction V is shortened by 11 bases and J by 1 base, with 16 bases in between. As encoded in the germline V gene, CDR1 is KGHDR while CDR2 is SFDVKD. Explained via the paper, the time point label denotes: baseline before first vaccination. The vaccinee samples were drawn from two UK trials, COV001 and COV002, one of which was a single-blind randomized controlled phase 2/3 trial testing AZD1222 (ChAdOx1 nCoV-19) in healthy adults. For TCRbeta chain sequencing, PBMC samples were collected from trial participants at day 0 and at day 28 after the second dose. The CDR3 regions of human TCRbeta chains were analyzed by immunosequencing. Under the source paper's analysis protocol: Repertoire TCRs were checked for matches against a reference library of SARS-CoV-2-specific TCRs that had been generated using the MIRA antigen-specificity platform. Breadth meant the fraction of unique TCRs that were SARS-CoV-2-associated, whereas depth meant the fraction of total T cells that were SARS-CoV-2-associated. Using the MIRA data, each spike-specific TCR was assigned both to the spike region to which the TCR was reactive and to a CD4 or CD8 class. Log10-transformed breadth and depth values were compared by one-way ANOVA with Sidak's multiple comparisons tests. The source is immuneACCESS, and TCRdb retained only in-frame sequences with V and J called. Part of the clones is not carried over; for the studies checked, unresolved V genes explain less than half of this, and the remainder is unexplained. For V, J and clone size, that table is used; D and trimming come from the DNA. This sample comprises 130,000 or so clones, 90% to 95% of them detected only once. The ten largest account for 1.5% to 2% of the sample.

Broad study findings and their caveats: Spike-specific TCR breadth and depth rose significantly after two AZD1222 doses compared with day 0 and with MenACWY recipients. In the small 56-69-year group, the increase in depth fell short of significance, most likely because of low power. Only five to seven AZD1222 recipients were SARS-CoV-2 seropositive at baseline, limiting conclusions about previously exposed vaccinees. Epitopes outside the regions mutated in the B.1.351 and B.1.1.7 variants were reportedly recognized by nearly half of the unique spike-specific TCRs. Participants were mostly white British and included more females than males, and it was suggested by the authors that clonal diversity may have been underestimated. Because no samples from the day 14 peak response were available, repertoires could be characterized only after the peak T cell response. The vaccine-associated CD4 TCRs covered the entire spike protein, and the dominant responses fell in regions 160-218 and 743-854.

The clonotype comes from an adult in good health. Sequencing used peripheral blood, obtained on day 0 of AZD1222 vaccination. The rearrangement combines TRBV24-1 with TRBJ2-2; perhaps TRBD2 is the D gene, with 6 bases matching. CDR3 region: CAISGRSKNTGELFF. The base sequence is TGTGCCATCTCGGGGAGGTCAAAGAACACCGGGGAGCTGTTTTTT.